The 19 T cell receptor beta chains presented below share a single source sample, sequenced in a study of post-analysis software for immune sequencing data. Tagging with unique molecular identifiers was a feature of the TCR beta cDNA libraries. Each CDR3 protein gets one entry after TCRdb re-called the PCR reads with MiXCR. This table holds roughly 730,000 distinct CDR3 sequences, roughly 29% found once. Study-level results: Patients showed TRBV5-6, TRBV5-1 and TRBV20-1 among a few TRBV segments more frequent than in controls.

These receptors lack a known antigen. Sequences were obtained from blood. The origin of the receptors is a girl between 10 and 17 years old with multiple sclerosis.

This clonotype was observed a few times. J is TRBJ2-4 and V is TRBV4-3; 13 bases map to TRBD2. CDR3 length: 20 residues. In germline, CDR1 is LGHNA, CDR2 YSLEER. The V segment lost 4 bases and the J segment 1 base; nucleotides outside the gene matches: 13. In DNA, the CDR3 is TGCGCCAGCAGCCGACCAGCGGGACTAGCGGGATTTGGGGCCAAAAACATTCAGTACTTC. Translation: CASSRPAGLAGFGAKNIQYF.

The chain has TRBV6-6 and TRBJ1-5; 8 nucleotides agree with TRBD1. The V gene end was trimmed by 5 bases and the J gene end by 4 bases; junction bases not matched to a gene: 10. The germline gives CDR1 MNHNY, CDR2 SVGAGI (reference sequence). The CDR3 totals 16 residues. The CDR3, as DNA: TGTGCCAGCAGTACCAGACAGGGGATGGGGAATCAGCCCCAGCATTTT. Translated: CASSTRQGMGNQPQHF.

As concerns this clonotype: Sequence at one end of the junction differs from germline and may be a read error. This chain uses TRBV4-3 with TRBJ2-5; D gene uncertain. Germline V gives CDR1 LGHNA, CDR2 YSLEER. The CDR3 covers 14 residues. The CDR3, as DNA: TGCGCCGGCAGCCAAGAGTTAGCTACTGAGACCCAGTACTTC. Residues: CAGSQELATETQYF.

The rearrangement links TRBV20-1 to TRBJ2-5, with D tentatively TRBD2 (6 bases). The length of the CDR3 is 13 residues. With 5 bases removed from V and 4 bases from J, the gap between germline ends came to 14 bases. In germline, CDR1 is DFQATT, CDR2 SNEGSKA (reference sequence). CDR3 residues: CSAGLGGLETQYF. In nucleotides, the CDR3 is TGCAGTGCTGGGCTGGGGGGATTAGAGACCCAGTACTTC.

This clonotype occurred a few times. V is TRBV5-1 and J is TRBJ1-4; 10 bases match TRBD1. From germline, CDR1 is SGHRS and CDR2 YFSETQ. V lost 4 bases and J lost 8; bases outside the gene matches: 8. The CDR3 has 15 residues. As DNA, the CDR3 is TGCGCCAGCAGCCCCCGGGACAGGGGTGGCGAAAAACTGTTTTTT. Encoded protein: CASSPRDRGGEKLFF.

This chain uses TRBV4-1 with TRBJ1-1; a weak D match, TRBD1 (5 bases). CDR1 and CDR2 from the germline V gene are MGHRA and YSYEKL. Trimming took off 4 bases at V and 5 bases at J, with 11 bases between the two ends. There are 13 residues in the CDR3. The CDR3 DNA reads as TGCGCCAGCAGCCCCCCAGGGATAACTGAAGCTTTCTTT. This gives the protein CASSPPGITEAFF.

The V gene is TRBV7-9, the J gene TRBJ1-2, with a tentative D call TRBD1 (5 bases). Germline CDR1 and CDR2: SEHNR and FQNEAQ (reference sequence). V lost 3 bases, J lost 6 bases, and 20 bases lay in between. This CDR3 is built from 16 residues. The CDR3 loop reads CASSFLQVPRGNGYTF. DNA of the CDR3: TGTGCCAGCAGCTTCCTACAGGTCCCGAGGGGCAATGGCTACACCTTC.

The chain links TRBV20-1 to TRBJ2-5; 11 bases map to TRBD2. CDR1 is DFQATT and CDR2 is SNEGSKA in the germline V gene (reference sequence). V dropped 3 bases and J dropped 1; count of bases not matched to a gene: 4. This CDR3 region has 15 residues. The CDR3 bases are TGCAGTGCTAGTCCCGGGACTAGCGGCCAAGAGACCCAGTACTTC. Encoded protein: CSASPGTSGQETQYF.

The rearrangement joins TRBV20-1 to TRBJ1-1; 8 bases match TRBD1. The trim removed 5 bases at V and 3 bases at J, leaving 14 bases unmatched. Germline-derived CDR1 and CDR2 are DFQATT and SNEGSKA (reference sequence). The CDR3 loop spans 16 amino acids. CDR3 sequence: CSAYTGGRGKYTEAFF. The CDR3 DNA follows: TGCAGTGCTTATACAGGGGGAAGAGGGAAGTACACTGAAGCTTTCTTT.

The J gene is TRBJ2-3, the V gene TRBV5-1; 11 bases are shared with TRBD2. Germline trimming cut 4 bases from V and 4 bases from J; bases unmatched to any gene: 8. This CDR3 has 16 amino acids. Germline V gene sequence: CDR1 SGHRS, CDR2 YFSETQ. This chain's CDR3 is CASSDILAGASDTQYF. The CDR3, as DNA: TGCGCCAGCAGCGATATACTAGCGGGAGCTTCAGATACGCAGTATTTT.

The rearrangement joins TRBV10-3 to TRBJ2-3; possible D gene TRBD2, 6 bases. The V gene lost 10 bases and the J gene lost 2 bases, with 10 bases spanning the gap. This CDR3 spans 12 amino acids. Germline V gene lookup returns CDR1 ENHRY and CDR2 SYGVKD. CDR3 nucleotide sequence: TGTGCCAGCGGGACTGCCACAGATACGCAGTATTTT. This sequence encodes CASGTATDTQYF.

The chain carries TRBV11-3 and TRBJ2-3, with unresolved D. The V end was cut by 5 bases, the J end by 5 bases, with 23 bases between. The germline V gene encodes CDR1 SGHNT and CDR2 YENEEA. The CDR3 loop spans 17 amino acids. Written as DNA, the CDR3 is TGTGCCAGCAGCCCGAACCTCGCCGCTTCCCATATAGATACGCAGTATTTT. Translation gives CASSPNLAASHIDTQYF.

Details on this clonotype: Mismatch with germline at one junction end may stem from a read error. CDR3 in DNA: TGTGCCAGCAGCGGAAGTGCAGGGTCCGCCGGGGAGCGGTTTTTT. Its translation is CASSGSAGSAGERFF. V and J are TRBV9 and TRBJ2-2; the D call may be TRBD1 or TRBD2 (5 bases each). CDR3 length equals 15 residues. Per germline, CDR1 SGDLS and CDR2 YYNGEE.

The rearrangement uses TRBV20-1 and TRBJ2-7; 13 bases fit TRBD2. Germline CDR1 reads DFQATT; CDR2 reads SNEGSKA (reference sequence). The ends lost 6 bases at V and 4 bases at J; junction bases unmatched: 9. The CDR3 spans 15 residues. The CDR3 region is CSARTSGSSQYEQYF. CDR3 bases: TGCAGTGCCAGGACTAGCGGGAGCTCTCAGTACGAGCAGTACTTC.

This clonotype occurred a few times. The chain combines TRBV29-1 with TRBJ1-1; no reliable D call. Germline V gives CDR1 SQVTM, CDR2 ANQGSEA. The CDR3 is made up of 13 amino acids. Deletions cut 2 bases from V and 1 base from J, with 8 bases between. The DNA for the CDR3 is TGCAGCGTTGAAAAAAACTCGAACACTGAAGCTTTCTTT. Its translation is CSVEKNSNTEAFF.

The V gene is TRBV9, the J gene TRBJ1-2; 9 bases are a match to TRBD1. The CDR3 length is 13 residues. Germline values: CDR1 SGDLS, CDR2 YYNGEE. With V trimmed by 0 bases and J by 10 bases, 4 bases remained unmatched. The CDR3 DNA follows: TGTGCCAGCAGCGTAGTCGGGACAGGGACCTACACCTTC. It encodes CASSVVGTGTYTF.

This clonotype was found many times. This chain connects TRBV4-2 to TRBJ2-5; 7 nucleotides align to TRBD2. The CDR3 totals 20 residues. The ends lost 0 bases at V and 0 bases at J; junction bases unmatched: 16. CDR1 LGHNA and CDR2 YNFKEQ come from the germline V gene. Here the CDR3 reads CASSQDPIPTSPTYQETQYF. The CDR3 DNA reads TGTGCCAGCAGCCAAGATCCAATCCCGACTAGCCCCACGTACCAAGAGACCCAGTACTTC.

This clonotype was observed a few times. The chain has TRBV10-3 and TRBJ2-3, with a tentative D call TRBD2 (5 bases). From germline, CDR1 is ENHRY and CDR2 SYGVKD. The CDR3 is made up of 16 amino acids. Trimming removed 7 bases from V and 2 bases from J, with 19 bases in between. CDR3 DNA sequence: TGTGCCATCAAGGACGGAGCCAGCGGCCCCACAGATACGCAGTATTTT. Its translation is CAIKDGASGPTDTQYF.

This chain connects TRBV11-2 to TRBJ2-7; no firm D call. Trimming cost V 0 bases and J 1 base, with 10 bases left between them. Germline CDR1 and CDR2: SGHAT and FQNNGV. The CDR3 length is 15 residues. The DNA for the CDR3 is TGTGCCAGCAGCTTAGAGGGGTCAGCTTCCTACGAGCAGTACTTC. This translates into CASSLEGSASYEQYF. Full variable domain (remainder filled in from reference TRBV11-2 and TRBJ2-7): EAGVAQSPRYKIIEKRQSVAFWCNPISGHATLYWYQQILGQGPKLLIQFQNNGVVDDSQLPKDRFSAERLKGVDSTLKIQPAKLEDSAVYLCASSLEGSASYEQYFGPGTRLTVT.